Listed here are 17 T cell receptor beta chains from one sample, sequenced in a study of regulatory T cells in long-lasting Graves disease. Construction of the TCR beta libraries employed iRepertoire HTBI primers in conjunction with Arm-PCR of CDR3 regions. TCRdb called the multiplex PCR reads again in MiXCR, with one record for every CDR3 protein. The sample holds over 650,000 distinct CDR3 sequences, approximately 29% seen once. As for time point: persistent/refractory GD, antithyroid drugs over 5 years with positive TRAb. Scientists built the TCR library using RNA that was extracted from PBMCs. Specimen: peripheral blood mononuclear cells (PBMCs), collected when the disease was refractory, from a patient treated with antithyroid drugs. These receptor sequences come from a female donor with Graves disease.

The CDR3 sequence: CASSYRGPPGNYGYTF. The CDR3 region has the DNA TGTGCCAGCAGTTACAGGGGGCCTCCTGGGAACTATGGCTACACCTTC. The chain combines TRBV6-5 with TRBJ1-2, with 7 bases aligning to TRBD1. The CDR3 contains 16 residues. The ends lost 2 bases at V and 2 bases at J; junction bases unmatched: 8. Germline-derived CDR1 and CDR2 are MNHEY and SVGAGI.

This chain links TRBV5-1 with TRBJ1-1, with 11 positions matching TRBD1. Looked up from germline, CDR1 is SGHRS and CDR2 is YFSETQ. The CDR3 sequence is 16 residues long. V gave up 4 bases and J gave up 4 bases; unmatched junction bases: 9. The DNA for the CDR3 is TGCGCCAGCAGCGACAGGTCCGGGACAGGGGGCACTGAAGCTTTCTTT. This translates into CASSDRSGTGGTEAFF.

This chain uses TRBV28 with TRBJ1-1, with D maybe TRBD1 (5 bases). Germline lookup yields CDR1 MDHEN and CDR2 SYDVKM. The CDR3 consists of 16 residues. The V end was cut by 6 bases, the J end by 0 bases, with 17 bases between. The CDR3 nucleotides read TGTGCCAGCAGGGAACCGGGACGCTCCATGAACACTGAAGCTTTCTTT. Amino acids: CASREPGRSMNTEAFF. Full variable domain (missing parts from reference TRBV28 and TRBJ1-1): DVKVTQSSRYLVKRTGEKVFLECVQDMDHENMFWYRQDPGLGLRLIYFSYDVKMKEKGDIPEGYSVSREKKERFSLILESASTNQTSMYLCASREPGRSMNTEAFFGQGTRLTVV.

This chain connects TRBV7-9 to TRBJ2-2; TRBD2 matches 8 bases. Germline assignment: CDR1 SEHNR and CDR2 FQNEAQ (reference sequence). This CDR3 is 15 amino acids long. The trim removed 5 bases at V and 4 bases at J, leaving 6 bases unmatched. The CDR3 sequence is CASSGRTSLTGELFF. The CDR3 DNA reads TGTGCCAGCAGCGGCCGGACTAGCCTCACCGGGGAGCTGTTTTTT.

This rearrangement joins TRBV2 to TRBJ2-7; 8 positions agree with TRBD2. The germline V gene has CDR1 SNHLY and CDR2 FYNNEI. This CDR3 has 14 residues. V lost 6 bases to trimming and J lost 6 bases; unmatched junction nucleotides: 10. In DNA form, the CDR3 reads TGTGCCAGCAGCACCTGGCTTGCGGGAGGCGAGCAGTACTTC. It yields the protein CASSTWLAGGEQYF. Based on the CDR3 plus reference TRBV2 and TRBJ2-7, the full variable domain is EPEVTQTPSHQVTQMGQEVILRCVPISNHLYFYWYRQILGQKVEFLVSFYNNEISEKSEIFDDQFSVERPDGSNFTLKIRSTKLEDSAMYFCASSTWLAGGEQYFGPGTRLTVT.

V and J are TRBV5-6 and TRBJ1-2, with 9 bases aligning to TRBD1. This CDR3 spans 17 amino acids. The germline V gene encodes CDR1 SGHDT and CDR2 YYEEEE. J was trimmed by 0 bases and V by 0 bases; bases with no gene match: 6. This CDR3 reads CASSLGTGARPNYGYTF. The CDR3 bases are TGTGCCAGCAGCTTGGGGACAGGGGCTCGCCCTAACTATGGCTACACCTTC.

The chain joins TRBV25-1 to TRBJ1-1; no clear D gene. Trimming left V 8 bases short and J 4 bases short, with 8 bases between. From germline, CDR1 is MGHDK and CDR2 SYGVNS. This CDR3 spans 11 amino acids. CDR3 residues: CASGPRTEAFF. CDR3 nucleotides: TGTGCCAGCGGCCCCCGCACTGAAGCTTTCTTT.

This clonotype was counted a few times. Here the CDR3 reads CSARDWELVNTEAFF. DNA of the CDR3: TGCAGTGCTAGAGATTGGGAGTTGGTGAACACTGAAGCTTTCTTT. J is TRBJ1-1 and V is TRBV20-1; D ambiguous. V gave up 0 bases and J gave up 0 bases, with 11 bases separating them. CDR1 and CDR2 (germline): DFQATT, SNEGSKA (reference sequence). The CDR3 length is 15 residues.

This clonotype came up a few times. The V gene is TRBV27, the J gene TRBJ1-1; TRBD1 matches at 9 bases. Germline assignment: CDR1 MNHEY and CDR2 SMNVEV (reference sequence). The CDR3 length is 15 residues. V lost 5 bases and J lost 4; bases outside the gene matches: 8. DNA for the CDR3: TGTGCCAGCAGTCGACTTCCGGGACAGGGCACTGAAGCTTTCTTT. The encoded protein is CASSRLPGQGTEAFF.

V gene TRBV5-1 combines with J gene TRBJ2-2; D gene ambiguous. Trimming left V 3 bases short and J 8 bases short, with 11 bases between. This CDR3 contains 13 residues. Germline CDR1 and CDR2: SGHRS and YFSETQ. CDR3 nucleotides: TGCGCCAGCAGCTGGAGTGTCGAGGGGGAGCTGTTTTTT. Encoded protein: CASSWSVEGELFF.

This clonotype was detected many times. This chain links TRBV28 with TRBJ1-4, with D possibly TRBD1 on 5 matching bases. The CDR3 length is 13 residues. CDR1 is MDHEN and CDR2 is SYDVKM in the germline V gene. V was clipped by 5 bases and J by 8 bases, with 12 bases between them. CDR3 amino acids: CASSRDFGEKLFF. CDR3 DNA: TGTGCCAGCAGTCGGGACTTTGGCGAAAAACTGTTTTTT.

The J gene is TRBJ2-7, the V gene TRBV13, with 9 bases lining up with TRBD1. V trimming: 5 bases; J trimming: 1 base; junction bases outside the gene matches: 9. Germline CDR1 reads PRHDT; CDR2 reads FYEKMQ (reference sequence). This CDR3 contains 16 residues. The CDR3 DNA sequence: TGTGCCAGCAGCGACACAGGGGGCGACCTATCCTACGAGCAGTACTTC. Its protein product is CASSDTGGDLSYEQYF.

This clonotype was picked up a small number of times. The CDR3 here is CASSVRSGGDSSYNSPLHF. The CDR3 nucleotides are TGTGCCAGCAGCGTTAGATCAGGGGGCGATAGCTCCTATAATTCACCCCTCCACTTT. This sequence joins TRBV9 and TRBJ1-6, with TRBD1 matching over 8 bases. From germline, CDR1 is SGDLS and CDR2 YYNGEE. The CDR3 loop spans 19 amino acids. V shed 2 bases, J shed 0 bases, and the junction held 10 bases outside the gene matches.

V and J are TRBV6-1 and TRBJ1-1, with D maybe TRBD1 (5 bases). The CDR3 has 14 residues. Between the trimmed V and J ends, which lost 8 bases and 1 base, there was a span of 14 bases. CDR1 and CDR2 from the germline V gene are MNHNS and SASEGT. CDR3 nucleotides: TGTGCCAGCCGCGGGGCGCATGCGAACACTGAAGCTTTCTTT. Translation gives CASRGAHANTEAFF.

This clonotype was seen many times. The chain recombines TRBV27 with TRBJ1-5; no clear D. The germline gives CDR1 MNHEY, CDR2 SMNVEV (reference sequence). V lost 7 bases to trimming and J lost 3 bases, with 7 bases between them. The CDR3 is made up of 12 amino acids. CDR3 bases: TGTGCCAGCACCCCGCTCAATCAGCCCCAGCATTTT. Translated, it gives CASTPLNQPQHF.

This clonotype was detected once. The chain has TRBV20-1 and TRBJ2-5, with 9 bases identical to TRBD1. The V and J ends lost 5 bases and 2 bases, in that order; junction bases with no gene match: 6. Germline V CDR1 and CDR2: DFQATT, SNEGSKA (reference sequence). CDR3 size: 14 residues. CDR3 sequence: CSALPGQGQETQYF. The CDR3 DNA reads as TGCAGTGCTTTGCCGGGACAGGGACAAGAGACCCAGTACTTC.

This clonotype was picked up many times. The chain combines TRBV2 with TRBJ1-2, with 8 bases aligning to TRBD1. Germline V gene data show CDR1 as SNHLY and CDR2 as FYNNEI. The junction had 3 bases not matched to a gene; V was cut back by 2 bases and J by 7 bases. CDR3 size: 13 residues. CDR3 region: CASSESQGAGYTF. The CDR3 nucleotides read TGTGCCAGCAGTGAATCCCAGGGGGCTGGCTACACCTTC.